What follows is one TCR beta chain and its context. Produced via immunoSEQ multiplex PCR; TCRdb's table is partial and in-frame only. The data contain hundreds of thousands of clones, 80% to 90% of them singletons. This entry comes from a study of blood T cell repertoires in COVID-19. Germline values: CDR1 SGHNT, CDR2 YYREEE (reference sequence). V shed 0 bases and J shed 5 bases, with 6 bases lying between them. The CDR3 is made up of 12 amino acids. The source of this sequence is a man aged 40-55 years with acute or convalescent COVID-19. Sample: peripheral blood. This chain joins TRBV5-4 and TRBJ2-7, with D possibly matching TRBD1 (6 bases). The CDR3 region has the DNA TGTGCCAGCAGCTTGGACAGGGACGAGCAGTACTTC. Translated: CASSLDRDEQYF.